The 8 T cell receptor beta chains below all came from one sample that was sequenced in a study of regulatory T cells in long-lasting Graves disease (TCRdb year 2021). The time point label corresponds to: newly diagnosed GD, antithyroid drugs for less than 3 months. For both TCR sequencing and RNA sequencing, RNA was extracted from PBMCs in TRIzol. Libraries were built with multiplex PCR. Instrument on record: Illumina HiSeq 4000. To build TCR beta libraries, CDR3 regions were amplified by Arm-PCR using iRepertoire HTBI primers. TCRdb redid the processing of the public reads, applying fastp at Q25 and MiXCR, and retained in-frame beta chains. Records with the same CDR3 protein are collapsed into one entry carrying the most frequent genes and DNA. The sample yields a few hundred thousand distinct CDR3 sequences; around 16% were counted once. The ten largest clones add up to around 20% of the sample.

The same data also went into a second study, on T cells in Graves' hyperthyroidism and ophthalmopathy.

Sequencing was performed on peripheral blood mononuclear cells (PBMCs), taken at new diagnosis, from a patient treated with antithyroid drugs. The origin of the receptors is a woman aged 18-29 years with Graves disease. Donor details come from another sample of the same person, matched by shared clones.

This chain uses TRBV5-1 with TRBJ2-2; a possible D gene is TRBD1 (5 bases). The V and J ends lost 4 bases and 6 bases respectively, with 19 bases between them. Germline assignment: CDR1 SGHRS and CDR2 YFSETQ. This CDR3 region has 16 residues. CDR3 residues: CASSPEGQGISGELFF. The CDR3 DNA reads TGCGCCAGCAGCCCGGAAGGGCAGGGTATCTCCGGGGAGCTGTTTTTT. The full variable domain, with the rest looked up from reference TRBV5-1 and TRBJ2-2, is KAGVTQTPRYLIKTRGQQVTLSCSPISGHRSVSWYQQTPGQGLQFLFEYFSETQRNKGNFPGRFSGRQFSNSRSEMNVSTLELGDSALYLCASSPEGQGISGELFFGEGSRLTVL.

This clonotype has ten or more counts. This chain joins TRBV2 and TRBJ2-3, with 8 bases matching TRBD2. J was trimmed by 1 base and V by 1 base; bases with no gene match: 4. Germline CDR1 is SNHLY and CDR2 is FYNNEI. There are 16 residues in the CDR3. The CDR3 DNA follows: TGTGCCAGCAGTGAAGTGTCAGCGGGGGGCACAGATACGCAGTATTTT. Amino acids: CASSEVSAGGTDTQYF.

This clonotype was observed at least ten times. The rearrangement uses TRBV7-9 and TRBJ2-2; TRBD2 matches 11 bases. The CDR3 extends over 15 amino acids. V shed 3 bases and J 4 bases; nucleotides not matched to a gene: 1. Per germline, CDR1 SEHNR and CDR2 FQNEAQ (reference sequence). The CDR3 here is CASSLGTSGTGELFF. In nucleotides, the CDR3 is TGTGCCAGCAGCTTGGGGACTAGCGGCACCGGGGAGCTGTTTTTT.

This clonotype was picked up many times. The chain uses TRBV11-1 and TRBJ2-1, with TRBD1 as a possible D gene (7 bases). With 8 bases removed from V and 5 bases from J, the gap between germline ends came to 16 bases. Germline CDR1 SGHAT, CDR2 FQDESV (reference sequence). The CDR3 is 14 amino acids. CDR3 DNA: TGTGCCAGCGCTAACAGGGGCGGGAACAATGAGCAGTTCTTC. Its protein is CASANRGGNNEQFF.

This clonotype was observed a few times. The chain combines TRBV19 with TRBJ2-6; 8 nucleotides match TRBD2. V trimming: 5 bases; J trimming: 0 bases; junction bases outside the gene matches: 3. CDR3 length: 16 residues. Germline CDR1 and CDR2: LNHDA and SQIVND (reference sequence). CDR3 DNA: TGTGCCAGTAGTGGGCTAGCGGGCTCTGGGGCCAACGTCCTGACTTTC. Translated: CASSGLAGSGANVLTF.

This clonotype was detected ten times or more. V gene TRBV2 combines with J gene TRBJ1-5, with D maybe TRBD1 (5 bases). This CDR3 has 13 residues. Germline V lookup: CDR1 SNHLY, CDR2 FYNNEI. Trimming took off 4 bases at V and 7 bases at J, with 11 bases between the two ends. The CDR3 region is CASSGGSGQPQHF. CDR3 coding DNA: TGTGCCAGCAGTGGGGGCTCTGGCCAGCCCCAGCATTTT.

The rearrangement uses TRBV20-1 and TRBJ2-1, with 13 bases aligning to TRBD2. Germline CDR1 DFQATT, CDR2 SNEGSKA (reference sequence). The V and J ends lost 3 bases and 4 bases, in that order; junction bases with no gene match: 9. CDR3 length: 17 residues. The CDR3 protein is CSASTRGLAGYYNEQFF. The CDR3 nucleotides are TGCAGTGCTAGTACAAGGGGACTAGCGGGGTATTACAATGAGCAGTTCTTC.

This clonotype was recorded a few times. The chain recombines TRBV5-1 with TRBJ2-2; D might be TRBD2 (7 bases). Deletions cut 0 bases from V and 4 bases from J, with 13 bases between. This CDR3 has 16 residues. Looked up from germline, CDR1 is SGHRS and CDR2 is YFSETQ. The CDR3 DNA sequence: TGCGCCAGCAGCTTGGCGGCGGGGGCGAGCACCGGGGAGCTGTTTTTT. Translated: CASSLAAGASTGELFF.